Reported below is one T cell receptor (beta chain). This entry is derived from a study of blood T cell repertoires in COVID-19. Overall study context: The origin of the acute and convalescent COVID-19 samples was the United States, Italy and Spain. T cells, B-cell-depleted T cells, or PBMCs provided the cDNA or gDNA that served as material.

The CDR3 extends over 19 amino acids. Germline V gene data show CDR1 as LGHDT and CDR2 as YNNKEL (reference sequence). V shed 4 bases and J 4 bases; nucleotides not matched to a gene: 12. Study processing details: Nucleated cell counts were estimated from reference gene primer amplification. TCRdb keeps only in-frame clones here, not all; method: immunoSEQ multiplex PCR. For V, J and clone size, that table is used; D and trimming come from the DNA. In the table there are 15,000 to 20,000 clones, approximately 78% of which are singletons. The clonotype was recovered from a man in his 60s with active or convalescent COVID-19. Sample: peripheral blood. The genes are TRBV3-1 (or the pseudogene TRBV3-2) and TRBJ2-2; TRBD2 aligns across 13 bases. CDR3 DNA: TGTGCCAGCAGCCGGCCCCTAGGACTAGCGGGGGAAAGCACCGGGGAGCTGTTTTTT. Its protein product is CASSRPLGLAGESTGELFF.